Included here is one T cell receptor (beta chain) sequence, with context. Assay used: immunoSEQ multiplex PCR; TCRdb lists only in-frame clones, some missing. Seen here are approximately 300,000 clones, over 75% observed once, and the top ten hold around 1%. The sample comes from a study of blood T cell repertoires in COVID-19. The CDR3 is 12 amino acids. CDR1 is LNHDA and CDR2 is SQIVND in the germline V gene (reference sequence). V dropped 9 bases and J dropped 8 bases, with 14 bases sitting between them. Sequencing was done on a sample of peripheral blood. The TCR sequence derives from a human donor with COVID-19, enrolled during active disease. The donor label of this sample is uncertain. This sequence joins TRBV19 and TRBJ2-4; D is possibly TRBD2 (6 bases). As DNA, the CDR3 is TGTGCCAGCCGGGGGACCGGTGACATTCAGTACTTC. As protein: CASRGTGDIQYF.